These 18 T cell receptor beta chains share one sample of origin, sequenced in a study of CD8+ T cells in alopecia areata. RNA, once extracted, was reverse transcribed into cDNA for use as the sequencing template. The table came from immunoSEQ multiplex PCR; TCRdb's copy has only in-frame clones and leaves some out. In the table there are more than 90,000 clones, less than 75% of which are singletons. As for treatment: oral pan-JAK inhibitor, 5-10 mg twice daily. The sequences come from CD8+ T cells sorted from blood, collected at week 24, from a patient treated with tofacitinib. The origin of the receptors is a human donor with alopecia areata.

The chain has TRBV4-3 and TRBJ2-1; D tentatively fits TRBD1 or TRBD2 (5 bases each). Germline CDR1 reads LGHNA; CDR2 reads YSLEER. V shed 0 bases and J shed 3 bases, with 15 bases lying between them. This CDR3 comprises 17 residues. CDR3 coding DNA: TGCGCCAGCAGCCAAGATTCGGGGCTCATGGGCTACAATGAGCAGTTCTTC. Protein: CASSQDSGLMGYNEQFF.

CDR3: CASSGNNWDEQFF. DNA of the CDR3: TGTGCCAGCAGCGGGAATAATTGGGATGAGCAGTTCTTC. The chain is built from TRBV9 and TRBJ2-1; D gene uncertain. The germline V and J ends were trimmed by 3 bases and 8 bases, with 12 bases remaining between them. The CDR3 is 13 residues long. CDR1 is SGDLS and CDR2 is YYNGEE in the germline V gene.

The chain uses TRBV9 and TRBJ2-3; 14 bases agree with TRBD2. V shed 0 bases, J shed 1 base, and the junction held 13 bases outside the gene matches. CDR3 length: 21 amino acids. Germline assignment: CDR1 SGDLS and CDR2 YYNGEE. This chain's CDR3 is CASSVERGPGLAGDGTDTQYF. CDR3 sequence (DNA): TGTGCCAGCAGCGTAGAGCGCGGGCCGGGACTAGCGGGGGACGGCACAGATACGCAGTATTTT.

This clone was detected once. V is TRBV19 and J is TRBJ1-5; the D gene is possibly TRBD1 (6 bases). The CDR3 runs 15 residues. Germline CDR1 reads LNHDA; CDR2 reads SQIVND (reference sequence). The ends were cut back, 3 bases at V and 1 base at J, with 10 bases in the middle. Here the CDR3 reads CASSMIQGSNQPQHF. The CDR3 DNA reads TGTGCCAGTAGTATGATTCAGGGGAGCAATCAGCCCCAGCATTTT.

This clone was seen only once. The CDR3 spells CASSPGQVNEQYF. In DNA, the CDR3 is TGTGCCAGCAGCCCGGGACAGGTCAACGAGCAGTACTTC. The rearrangement links TRBV6-7 to TRBJ2-7; TRBD1 matches 8 bases. TRBV6-7 is an open reading frame whose function is uncertain. V gave up 6 bases and J gave up 5 bases; unmatched junction bases: 6. The CDR3 is 13 amino acids.

V and J are TRBV30 and TRBJ2-7; perhaps TRBD2 as D (5 bases). Deletions cut 0 bases from V and 6 bases from J, with 6 bases between. In germline, CDR1 is GTSNPN, CDR2 SVGIG (reference sequence). This CDR3 has 11 amino acids. CDR3 DNA sequence: TGTGCCTGGAGTGTGGGGAGCGAGCAGTACTTC. Its protein is CAWSVGSEQYF. Full variable domain (rest looked up from reference TRBV30 and TRBJ2-7): SQTIHQWPATLVQPVGSPLSLECTVEGTSNPNLYWYRQAAGRGLQLLFYSVGIGQISSEVPQNLSASRPQDRQFILSSKKLLLSDSGFYLCAWSVGSEQYFGPGTRLTVT.

The sample holds a few counts of this clone. The V and J genes are TRBV7-9 and TRBJ1-2; D is uncertain. Germline V gene data show CDR1 as SEHNR and CDR2 as FQNEAQ (reference sequence). The CDR3 is 13 amino acids. V was pared by 2 bases and J by 8 bases, with 12 bases between. The CDR3 region is CASSLTGLLGYTF. CDR3 in DNA: TGTGCCAGCAGCTTAACCGGACTCTTAGGCTACACCTTC.

V is TRBV4-3 and J is TRBJ1-5; possibly TRBD1 for D (6 bases). The germline gives CDR1 LGHNA, CDR2 YSLEER. CDR3 length equals 15 residues. Trimming took off 5 bases at V and 7 bases at J, with 18 bases between the two ends. The CDR3 nucleotides are TGCGCCAGCAGCGTGGACAGAGGGGCCATGCAGCCCCAGCATTTT. It is translated as CASSVDRGAMQPQHF.

The genes are TRBV29-1 and TRBJ2-7, with a tentative D call TRBD2 (6 bases). Germline CDR1 reads SQVTM; CDR2 reads ANQGSEA. V was shortened by 3 bases and J by 4 bases, with 10 bases between the two germline ends. The CDR3 covers 12 residues. CDR3 protein: CSVDAGPYEQYF. The CDR3 bases are TGCAGCGTTGATGCGGGGCCGTACGAGCAGTACTTC.

A few counts support this clone. The chain carries TRBV4-1 and TRBJ2-1; D not certain. The CDR3 contains 13 residues. V lost 1 base to trimming and J lost 9 bases, with 10 bases between them. CDR1 MGHRA and CDR2 YSYEKL come from the germline V gene. In DNA, the CDR3 is TGCGCCAGCAGCCAAGTACAGCCCGGTGAGCAGTTCTTC. This encodes CASSQVQPGEQFF.

The rearrangement links TRBV13 to TRBJ2-7, with a weak D call TRBD2 (6 bases). Germline V gene sequence: CDR1 PRHDT, CDR2 FYEKMQ (reference sequence). The CDR3 totals 15 residues. Trimming removed 2 bases at V and 0 bases at J, with 11 bases between. The CDR3 loop is CASSLLGGDSYEQYF. The CDR3 DNA reads as TGTGCCAGCAGCTTACTGGGCGGGGACTCCTACGAGCAGTACTTC.

This clone was recorded a few times. The chain couples TRBV6-4 to TRBJ2-2; D unclear. This CDR3 is 12 amino acids long. Trimming cost V 2 bases and J 2 bases, with 0 bases left between them. Germline values: CDR1 MRHNA, CDR2 SNTAGT. The CDR3, as DNA: TGTGCCAGCAGTGACAACACCGGGGAGCTGTTTTTT. It specifies CASSDNTGELFF.

The J gene is TRBJ1-2, the V gene TRBV7-8; no definite D call. Germline CDR1 is SGHVS and CDR2 is FQNEAQ. V was clipped by 7 bases and J by 3 bases, with 15 bases between them. There are 14 residues in the CDR3. Here the CDR3 reads CASNPMEDDYGYTF. The CDR3 DNA reads TGTGCCAGCAATCCAATGGAAGACGACTATGGCTACACCTTC.

J is TRBJ2-7 and V is TRBV13, with TRBD2 as a possible D gene (6 bases). The V end was cut by 5 bases, the J end by 4 bases, with 24 bases between. Per the germline V gene, CDR1 is PRHDT and CDR2 is FYEKMQ (reference sequence). The CDR3 has 17 residues. Here the CDR3 DNA reads TGTGCCAGCAGCACCACCCCGGGGACTGGGGTTTTTTACGAGCAGTACTTC. Its protein product is CASSTTPGTGVFYEQYF.

This clone appeared a few times. V is TRBV9 and J is TRBJ2-1, with TRBD1 matching 7 bases. This CDR3 region has 14 residues. Per the germline V gene, CDR1 is SGDLS and CDR2 is YYNGEE. V lost 3 bases, J lost 6 bases, and 6 bases stayed unmatched. CDR3 sequence: CASSETGSLNEQFF. DNA for the CDR3: TGTGCCAGCAGCGAGACAGGGAGTCTCAATGAGCAGTTCTTC.

The chain is built from TRBV23-1 and TRBJ1-2, with 9 nucleotides matching TRBD1. TRBV23-1 is reported as an ORF; its role is uncertain. The CDR3 runs 13 residues. V lost 4 bases, J lost 8 bases, and 5 bases stayed unmatched. CDR3 residues: CASSRRDREGYTF. CDR3 nucleotide sequence: TGCGCCAGCAGTCGCCGGGACAGGGAGGGCTACACCTTC.

There are a few counts of this clone. The chain recombines TRBV6-4 with TRBJ1-5, with a possible D match to TRBD1 (5 bases). From germline, CDR1 is MRHNA and CDR2 SNTAGT. This CDR3 has 15 amino acids. Trimming cost V 4 bases and J 0 bases, with 10 bases left between them. The CDR3 DNA sequence: TGTGCCAGCAGTGGAGGGGATCCTAGCAATCAGCCCCAGCATTTT. As protein: CASSGGDPSNQPQHF.

This clone was seen at least ten times. This chain links TRBV11-1 with TRBJ1-4; 9 bases map to TRBD1. V lost 6 bases to trimming and J lost 5 bases; unmatched junction nucleotides: 7. There are 15 residues in the CDR3. Germline CDR1 SGHAT, CDR2 FQDESV (reference sequence). Here the CDR3 DNA reads TGTGCCAGCAGTCACGGGACAGGGAAAAATGAAAAACTGTTTTTT. Its translation is CASSHGTGKNEKLFF.